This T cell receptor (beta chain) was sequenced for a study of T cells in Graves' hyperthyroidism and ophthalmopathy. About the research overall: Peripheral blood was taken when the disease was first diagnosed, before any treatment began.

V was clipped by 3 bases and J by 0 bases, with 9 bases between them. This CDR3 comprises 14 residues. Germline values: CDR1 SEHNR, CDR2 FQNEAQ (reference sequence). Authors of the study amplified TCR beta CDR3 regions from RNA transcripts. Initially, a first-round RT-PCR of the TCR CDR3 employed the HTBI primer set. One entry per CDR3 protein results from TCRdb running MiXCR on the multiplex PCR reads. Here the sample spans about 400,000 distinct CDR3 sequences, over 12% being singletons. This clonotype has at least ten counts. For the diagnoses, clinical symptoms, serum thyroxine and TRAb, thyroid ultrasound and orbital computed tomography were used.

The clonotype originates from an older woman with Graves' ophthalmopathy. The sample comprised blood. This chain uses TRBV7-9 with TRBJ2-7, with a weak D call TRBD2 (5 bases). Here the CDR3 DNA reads TGTGCCAGCAGCTTCATGGAGGACTCCTACGAGCAGTACTTC. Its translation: CASSFMEDSYEQYF.